This T cell receptor beta chain was documented in a study of response to subunit inactivated influenza vaccine. The table lists this clonotype with many counts. Its matching antigen is unknown. Overall study findings and caveats: T cells newly recruited by each seasonal influenza vaccination are few, the authors suggested.

One entry per CDR3 protein, called by TCRdb with MiXCR from the RT-PCR reads. The repertoire holds under 550,000 distinct CDR3 sequences, with roughly 8.2% as singletons. Trimming took off 2 bases at V and 15 bases at J, with 10 bases between the two ends. This CDR3 is 11 amino acids long. The germline V gene encodes CDR1 LGHDT and CDR2 YNNKEL (reference sequence). The V and J genes are TRBV3-1 and TRBJ2-2, with D perhaps matching TRBD2 (5 bases). The receptor's source is a man aged 50 to 69 who received an inactivated influenza vaccine. Sequences were derived from PBMCs from blood, sampled around 25 months after vaccination. CDR3 amino acids: CASSQLRGMFF. The CDR3 bases are TGTGCCAGCAGCCAACTGCGAGGGATGTTTTTT. Looking up the rest from reference TRBV3-1 and TRBJ2-2 gives the full variable domain: DTAVSQTPKYLVTQMGNDKSIKCEQNLGHDTMYWYKQDSKKFLKIMFSYNNKELIINETVPNRFSPKSPDKAHLNLHINSLELGDSAVYFCASSQLRGMFFGEGSRLTVL.